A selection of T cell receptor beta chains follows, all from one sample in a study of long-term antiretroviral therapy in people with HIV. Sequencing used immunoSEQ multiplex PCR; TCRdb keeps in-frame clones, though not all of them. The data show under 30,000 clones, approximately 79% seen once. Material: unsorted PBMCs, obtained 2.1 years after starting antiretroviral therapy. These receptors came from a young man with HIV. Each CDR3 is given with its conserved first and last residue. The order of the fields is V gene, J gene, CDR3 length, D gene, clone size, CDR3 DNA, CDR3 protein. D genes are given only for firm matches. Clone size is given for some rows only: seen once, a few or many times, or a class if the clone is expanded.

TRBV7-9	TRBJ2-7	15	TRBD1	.	TGTGCCAGCAGCTTATCCGGGACAGGGGGTAGGGAGCAGTACTTC	CASSLSGTGGREQYF
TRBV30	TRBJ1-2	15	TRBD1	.	TGTGCCTGGAGTCGGGACAGGGCTATGGTGTATGGCTACACCTTC	CAWSRDRAMVYGYTF
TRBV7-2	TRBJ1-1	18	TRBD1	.	TGTGCCAGCAGTCCCTTTGAGGCCCAACAGGGGTCGAACACTGAAGCTTTCTTT	CASSPFEAQQGSNTEAFF
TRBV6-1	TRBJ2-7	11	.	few	TGTGCCAGCAGTGAATATTACGAGCAGTACTTC	CASSEYYEQYF
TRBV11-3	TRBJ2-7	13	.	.	TGTGCCAGCAGTCCGGAGGGTGCGGGAGAGCAGTACTTC	CASSPEGAGEQYF
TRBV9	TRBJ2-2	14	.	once	TGTGCCAGCAGCGTAGGGATCCGGGACGGGGAGCTGTTTTTT	CASSVGIRDGELFF
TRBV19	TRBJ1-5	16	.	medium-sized	TGTGCCAGTAGTATAATGGGCCCTGGGGGACTACAGCCCCAGCATTTT	CASSIMGPGGLQPQHF
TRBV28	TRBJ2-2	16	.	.	TGTGCCAGCAGCCTAACATCGACGGGGAACACCGGGGAGCTGTTTTTT	CASSLTSTGNTGELFF
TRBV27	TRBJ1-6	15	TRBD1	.	TGTGCCAGCAGTCTCAATCAACCGGACAGGCAGCCCCTCCACTTT	CASSLNQPDRQPLHF
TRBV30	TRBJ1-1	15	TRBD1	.	TGTGCCTGGAGTCGGGACAGGGGGTTGAACACTGAAGCTTTCTTT	CAWSRDRGLNTEAFF
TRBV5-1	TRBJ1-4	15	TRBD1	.	TGCGCCAGCAGCCACGGGACATCAGGGGGGGAAAAACTGTTTTTT	CASSHGTSGGEKLFF
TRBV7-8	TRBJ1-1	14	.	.	TGTGCCAGCAGCTTACGGTTGTGGGACACTGAAGCTTTCTTT	CASSLRLWDTEAFF
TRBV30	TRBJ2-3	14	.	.	TGTGCCTGGAGTGTACGGGGCGGAGCAGATACGCAGTATTTT	CAWSVRGGADTQYF
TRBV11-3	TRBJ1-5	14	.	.	TGTGCCAGCAGCCCAACAGGGAACAATCAGCCCCAGCATTTT	CASSPTGNNQPQHF
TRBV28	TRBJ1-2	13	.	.	TGTGCCAGCAGTTTAGGAGGGTACTATGGCTACACCTTC	CASSLGGYYGYTF
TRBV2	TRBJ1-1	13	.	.	TGTGCCAGCAGTGAGGACCGAACCACTGAAGCTTTCTTT	CASSEDRTTEAFF
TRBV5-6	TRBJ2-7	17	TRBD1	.	TGTGCCAGCAGCCCCTCCGTGGACTTACAGGGGGATTACGAGCAGTACTTC	CASSPSVDLQGDYEQYF
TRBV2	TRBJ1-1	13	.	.	TGTGCCAGCAACGGGCCAGTCGTCACTGAAGCTTTCTTT	CASNGPVVTEAFF
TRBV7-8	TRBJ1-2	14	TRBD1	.	TGTGCCAGCAGCCCAGCACAGGGGGACTATGGCTACACCTTC	CASSPAQGDYGYTF
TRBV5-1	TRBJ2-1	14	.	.	TGCGCCAGCAGCCCCTCCGGGGGAGTCAATGAGCAGTTCTTC	CASSPSGGVNEQFF
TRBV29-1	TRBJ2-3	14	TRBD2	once	TGCAGCGTTGGTCTAGCGGGACGCACAGATACGCAGTATTTT	CSVGLAGRTDTQYF
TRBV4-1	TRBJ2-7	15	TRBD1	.	TGCGCCAGCAGCCTCAGACAGGGAAGGGATTACGAGCAGTACTTC	CASSLRQGRDYEQYF
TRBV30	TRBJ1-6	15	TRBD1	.	TGTGCCTGGAGGGCCAAGGGACAGAATAATTCACCCCTCCACTTT	CAWRAKGQNNSPLHF
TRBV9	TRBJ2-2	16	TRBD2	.	TGTGCCAGCAGCCTTGGACTAGCGGGGGGCACCGGGGAGCTGTTTTTT	CASSLGLAGGTGELFF
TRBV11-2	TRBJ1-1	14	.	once	TGTGCCAGCAGCCCGGGACGGGTGAACACTGAAGCTTTCTTT	CASSPGRVNTEAFF
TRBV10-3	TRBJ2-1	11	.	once	TGTGCCATCAGTGAGTCGGGGCAGCAGTTCTTC	CAISESGQQFF
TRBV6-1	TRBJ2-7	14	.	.	TGTGCCAGCAGCCGGGACTTCTCCTCCTACGAGCAGTACTTC	CASSRDFSSYEQYF
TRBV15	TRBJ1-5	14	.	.	TGTGCCACCAGCAGAGAAGGAAAGGGCCAGCCCCAGCATTTT	CATSREGKGQPQHF
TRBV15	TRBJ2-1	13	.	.	TGTGCCACCAGCCTGTCCCCGGCGGATGAGCAGTTCTTC	CATSLSPADEQFF
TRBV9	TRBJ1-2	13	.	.	TGTGCCAGCAGCCCGGACGGGAACTATGGCTACACCTTC	CASSPDGNYGYTF
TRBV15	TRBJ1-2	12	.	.	TGTGCCACCAGCACTCCTAACTATGGCTACACCTTC	CATSTPNYGYTF
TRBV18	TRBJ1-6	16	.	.	TGTGCCAGCTCACCGGAGGGCCAGGAATATGGTTCACCCCTCCACTTT	CASSPEGQEYGSPLHF
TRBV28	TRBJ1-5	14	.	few	TGTGCCAGCGGTGAGGGCAGGGCGGACCAGCCCCAGCATTTT	CASGEGRADQPQHF
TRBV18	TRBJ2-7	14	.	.	TGTGCCAGCTCACCGACAGTGGGAGAAAACGAGCAGTACTTC	CASSPTVGENEQYF
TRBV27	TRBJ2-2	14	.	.	TGTGCCAGCAGTCTCCCAGGGTTTCCCGGGGAGCTGTTTTTT	CASSLPGFPGELFF
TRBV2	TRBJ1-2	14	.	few	TGTGCCAGCAGTGTAATAGACAGCCCCGTGGGCTACACCTTC	CASSVIDSPVGYTF
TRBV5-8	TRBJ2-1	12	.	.	TGTGCCAGGGGCGGGGCCTACAATGAGCAGTTCTTC	CARGGAYNEQFF
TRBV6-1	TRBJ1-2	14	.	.	TGTGCCAGCAGCGCCGACAGGACCACCTATGGCTACACCTTC	CASSADRTTYGYTF
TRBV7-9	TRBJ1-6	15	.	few	TGTGCCAGCAGCAGCCTTCCTGCTTCCCTTTCACCCCTCCACTTT	CASSSLPASLSPLHF
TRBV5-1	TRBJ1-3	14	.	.	TGCGCCAGCAGTGCACAGGGCTCTGGAAACACCATATATTTT	CASSAQGSGNTIYF
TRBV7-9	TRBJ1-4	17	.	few	TGTGCCAGCAGCCCATCAGGGCAGGGGAATAATAATGAAAAACTGTTTTTT	CASSPSGQGNNNEKLFF
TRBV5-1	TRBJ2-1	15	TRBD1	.	TGCGCCAGCAGCCCACCGGACAGGGTGGTCAATGAGCAGTTCTTC	CASSPPDRVVNEQFF
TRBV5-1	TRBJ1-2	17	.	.	TGCGCCAGCAGCTTGTCGGGGGGCTCTTCTCTTGACTATGGCTACACCTTC	CASSLSGGSSLDYGYTF
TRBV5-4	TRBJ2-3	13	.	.	TGTGCCAGCAGCTTGTATAACACAGATACGCAGTATTTT	CASSLYNTDTQYF
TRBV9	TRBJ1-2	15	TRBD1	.	TGTGCCAGCAGCGTAGGGGACAGGGGGAACTATGGCTACACCTTC	CASSVGDRGNYGYTF
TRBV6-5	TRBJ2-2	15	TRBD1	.	TGTGCCAGCAGCCCCGGGACAGTTAACACCGGGGAGCTGTTTTTT	CASSPGTVNTGELFF
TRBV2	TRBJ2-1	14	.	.	TGTGCCAGCAGTGATCGCAGGGCCTACAATGAGCAGTTCTTC	CASSDRRAYNEQFF
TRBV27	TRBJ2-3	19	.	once	TGTGCCAGCAGTTTAGATGTGTCAGTTCGTGGGACTAGCACAGATACGCAGTATTTT	CASSLDVSVRGTSTDTQYF
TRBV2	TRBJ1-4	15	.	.	TGTGCCAGCAGTGAAGTCCTGGGGATTAATGAAAAACTGTTTTTT	CASSEVLGINEKLFF
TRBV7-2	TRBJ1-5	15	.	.	TGTGCCAGCAGCTTAGACCCGACTGGGGCTCAGCCCCAGCATTTT	CASSLDPTGAQPQHF
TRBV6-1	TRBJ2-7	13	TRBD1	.	TGTGCCAGCAGCAGGGGGATAGAGTACGAGCAGTACTTC	CASSRGIEYEQYF
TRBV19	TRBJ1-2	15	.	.	TGTGCCAGTAGTATAAGGGACGGGGCCCTGGGAGGCTACACCTTC	CASSIRDGALGGYTF
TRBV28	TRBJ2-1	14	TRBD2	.	TGTGCCAGTAGCTCCGGGACTAGGAACAATGAGCAGTTCTTC	CASSSGTRNNEQFF
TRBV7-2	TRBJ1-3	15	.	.	TGTGCCAGCAGCTTAGTGGGCGCGGAGGGAAACACCATATATTTT	CASSLVGAEGNTIYF
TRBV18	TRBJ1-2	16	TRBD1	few	TGTGCCAGCTCACAGACAGAAGAGGGGGCGAGGTATGGCTACACCTTC	CASSQTEEGARYGYTF